Below are 31 T cell receptor beta chains sequenced from a single sample in a study of cytomegalovirus exposure and HLA in healthy donors. It was with 60 Vbeta and 13 Jbeta primers that the PCR ran. Profiling relied on immunoSEQ multiplex PCR, and the TCRdb table lists in-frame clones only, not all of them. The sample shows some 91,000 clones, roughly 80% of them seen only once. Specimen: PBMCs. These receptors all stem from a woman between 55 and 75 years old in good health and CMV-seronegative.

The V call is TRBV7-8, the J call TRBJ1-4; the D gene is possibly TRBD1 (5 bases). V was pared by 4 bases and J by 1 base, with 10 bases between. The CDR3 totals 15 residues. Germline CDR1 reads SGHVS; CDR2 reads FQNEAQ. The CDR3 reads CASSYQGGTNEKLFF. The CDR3 DNA follows: TGTGCCAGCAGCTACCAGGGTGGAACTAATGAAAAACTGTTTTTT.

The chain couples TRBV2 to TRBJ2-2, with 14 bases fitting TRBD2. The CDR3 totals 15 residues. From germline, CDR1 is SNHLY and CDR2 FYNNEI. Trimming removed 6 bases from V and 4 bases from J; junction bases left unmatched: 1. The CDR3 nucleotides read TGTGCCAGCAGAGGACTAGCGGGGGGCACCGGGGAGCTGTTTTTT. This codes for CASRGLAGGTGELFF.

This clone showed up just once. The chain carries TRBV15 and TRBJ2-7, with 8 bases lining up with TRBD1. The ends lost 5 bases at V and 4 bases at J; junction bases unmatched: 16. Germline CDR1 LNHNV, CDR2 YYDKDF (reference sequence). This CDR3 region has 17 residues. The CDR3 sequence is CATSGISPGGFHYEQYF. DNA for the CDR3: TGTGCCACCAGCGGAATTAGCCCAGGGGGCTTTCATTACGAGCAGTACTTC.

J is TRBJ2-7 and V is TRBV19, with TRBD1 identical over 9 bases. Germline V gene data show CDR1 as LNHDA and CDR2 as SQIVND (reference sequence). CDR3 length equals 13 residues. V lost 6 bases, J lost 3 bases, and 3 bases stayed unmatched. The CDR3: CASRQGAVYEQYF. The DNA for the CDR3 is TGTGCCAGTAGACAGGGGGCTGTCTACGAGCAGTACTTC.

V gene TRBV20-1 combines with J gene TRBJ2-7, with 8 bases matching TRBD1. The ends lost 6 bases at V and 3 bases at J; junction bases unmatched: 1. Germline lookup yields CDR1 DFQATT and CDR2 SNEGSKA (reference sequence). CDR3 size: 11 residues. The CDR3 DNA is TGCAGTGCGGACAGGGACTACGAGCAGTACTTC. It specifies CSADRDYEQYF.

The rearrangement uses TRBV7-2 and TRBJ2-7, with D possibly TRBD2 on 5 matching bases. Trimming removed 1 base at V and 7 bases at J, with 11 bases between. Germline CDR1 and CDR2: SGHTA and FQGNSA. The CDR3 covers 13 residues. Here the CDR3 DNA reads TGTGCCAGCAGCTTAGTCGGCGAGGGAGAGCAGTACTTC. This translates into CASSLVGEGEQYF.

The chain combines TRBV18 with TRBJ1-2; 9 nucleotides line up with TRBD1. This CDR3 region has 16 residues. From germline, CDR1 is KGHSH and CDR2 LQKENI. Germline trimming cut 1 base from V and 8 bases from J; bases unmatched to any gene: 11. CDR3 bases: TGTGCCAGCTCACCACGACCGGGACAGGGTTTATGGGGCTACACCTTC. It is translated as CASSPRPGQGLWGYTF.

This clone occurred a few times. V usage is TRBV6-5 and J usage is TRBJ1-1; 7 positions match TRBD1. CDR1 is MNHEY, CDR2 SVGAGI, per germline. CDR3 length: 15 amino acids. V trimming: 4 bases; J trimming: 2 bases; junction bases outside the gene matches: 7. This CDR3 is CASSLSGTVNTEAFF. As DNA, the CDR3 is TGTGCCAGCAGTTTGTCCGGGACAGTTAACACTGAAGCTTTCTTT.

This clone was detected once. The chain is built from TRBV6-1 and TRBJ2-1, with 9 bases aligning to TRBD2. The ends lost 4 bases at V and 5 bases at J; junction bases unmatched: 6. CDR3 length equals 15 residues. The V gene's germline CDR1 is MNHNS and CDR2 SASEGT. The CDR3 spells CASSAGLAGNNEQFF. The CDR3 DNA reads TGTGCCAGCAGTGCGGGTCTAGCGGGAAACAATGAGCAGTTCTTC.

The rearrangement joins TRBV5-4 to TRBJ1-4, with a weak D call TRBD1 (5 bases). Trimming stripped 4 bases from V and 6 bases from J, with 13 bases between. In germline, CDR1 is SGHNT, CDR2 YYREEE (reference sequence). The CDR3 is 14 amino acids. The CDR3, as DNA: TGTGCCAGCAGCCGGGGACTCCCGGATGAAAAACTGTTTTTT. Translating it yields CASSRGLPDEKLFF.

This clone occurred a few times. The chain couples TRBV5-5 to TRBJ2-1; possibly TRBD1 for D (6 bases). This CDR3 region has 15 residues. The V end was cut by 4 bases, the J end by 1 base, with 12 bases between. The germline CDR1 and CDR2 sequences are SGHKS and YYEKEE (reference sequence). The CDR3 here is CASSQGSGSYNEQFF. The CDR3 DNA is TGTGCCAGCAGCCAGGGGTCGGGGTCCTACAATGAGCAGTTCTTC.

The chain uses TRBV5-4 and TRBJ2-5, with TRBD2 matching over 9 bases. Germline V gene sequence: CDR1 SGHNT, CDR2 YYREEE (reference sequence). Unmatched junction bases numbered 7, after V lost 5 bases and J lost 5 bases. The length of the CDR3 is 14 residues. The CDR3 is CASSPLAGGETQYF. DNA for the CDR3: TGTGCCAGCAGTCCACTAGCGGGTGGGGAGACCCAGTACTTC. Drawing the rest from reference TRBV5-4 and TRBJ2-5, the complete variable domain is ETGVTQSPTHLIKTRGQQVTLRCSSQSGHNTVSWYQQALGQGPQFIFQYYREEENGRGNFPPRFSGLQFPNYSSELNVNALELDDSALYLCASSPLAGGETQYFGPGTRLLVL.

The chain couples TRBV9 to TRBJ2-3, with 8 bases fitting TRBD2. Germline-derived CDR1 and CDR2 are SGDLS and YYNGEE. Trimming took 0 bases from V and 2 from J; bases not matched to a gene: 5. The CDR3 has 16 amino acids. In DNA form, the CDR3 reads TGTGCCAGCAGCGTAGATACGGGGGGGTTCACAGATACGCAGTATTTT. It specifies CASSVDTGGFTDTQYF.

The V gene is TRBV2, the J gene TRBJ1-2, with a tentative D call TRBD1 (5 bases). The germline V gene encodes CDR1 SNHLY and CDR2 FYNNEI. Trimming shortened V by 4 bases and J by 4 bases, and 10 bases separated the two germline ends. The CDR3 has 13 amino acids. The DNA of the CDR3 is TGTGCCAGCAGTGCGGGGGATGGCTATGGCTACACCTTC. Its translation: CASSAGDGYGYTF.

The rearrangement uses TRBV27 and TRBJ2-5; tentatively, D is TRBD1 (5 bases). V lost 5 bases, J lost 5 bases, and 12 bases lay in between. Germline lookup yields CDR1 MNHEY and CDR2 SMNVEV (reference sequence). The CDR3 extends over 13 amino acids. The DNA of the CDR3 is TGTGCCAGCAGTCTTACAGGAGAGGAGACCCAGTACTTC. It specifies CASSLTGEETQYF.

The chain employs TRBV5-1 and TRBJ1-1; 8 positions match TRBD1. Germline CDR1 reads SGHRS; CDR2 reads YFSETQ. Trimming took 4 bases from V and 1 from J; bases not matched to a gene: 3. This CDR3 comprises 14 residues. For the CDR3, the DNA is TGCGCCAGCAGCCCGACAGGGGCGAACACTGAAGCTTTCTTT. Its protein product is CASSPTGANTEAFF.

V gene TRBV30 combines with J gene TRBJ1-6, with D possibly matching TRBD1 (5 bases). The germline CDR1 and CDR2 sequences are GTSNPN and SVGIG (reference sequence). The CDR3 has 16 residues. Trimming shortened V by 4 bases and J by 2 bases, and 15 bases separated the two germline ends. Written as DNA, the CDR3 is TGTGCCTGGACCCAGGGTAGAGGTGCCTATAATTCACCCCTCCACTTT. It yields the protein CAWTQGRGAYNSPLHF.

The V call is TRBV5-1, the J call TRBJ2-6; D is possibly TRBD1 (5 bases). The CDR3 covers 16 residues. CDR1 and CDR2 (germline): SGHRS, YFSETQ. Trimming shortened V by 1 base and J by 1 base, and 9 bases separated the two germline ends. The CDR3 here is CASSLQGRSGANVLTF. The DNA of the CDR3 is TGCGCCAGCAGCTTGCAGGGAAGATCTGGGGCCAACGTCCTGACTTTC.

This chain connects TRBV27 to TRBJ2-3; TRBD2 matches at 9 bases. There are 18 residues in the CDR3. CDR1 MNHEY and CDR2 SMNVEV come from the germline V gene (reference sequence). V was pared by 0 bases and J by 6 bases, with 13 bases of the junction left unmatched. The CDR3 reads CASSLSVVLAGIMDTQYF. CDR3 bases: TGTGCCAGCAGTTTATCGGTGGTGCTAGCGGGGATTATGGATACGCAGTATTTT.

The sample holds one count of this clone. This sequence joins TRBV5-4 and TRBJ2-7; D is undetermined. V lost 0 bases and J 2 bases, leaving 9 bases between the germline ends. This CDR3 has 14 amino acids. CDR1 is SGHNT, CDR2 YYREEE, per germline (reference sequence). The CDR3 sequence: CASSLVESPYEQYF. DNA for the CDR3: TGTGCCAGCAGCTTGGTAGAGTCCCCCTACGAGCAGTACTTC. Variable domain in full (rest from reference TRBV5-4 and TRBJ2-7): ETGVTQSPTHLIKTRGQQVTLRCSSQSGHNTVSWYQQALGQGPQFIFQYYREEENGRGNFPPRFSGLQFPNYSSELNVNALELDDSALYLCASSLVESPYEQYFGPGTRLTVT.

The V gene is TRBV21-1, the J gene TRBJ1-1; the table calls TRBD1, which could not be checked here. TRBV21-1 is reported as a pseudogene. The CDR3 loop spans 20 amino acids. The CDR3 DNA is TGTGCCAGCAGGGGCGGAAACTTCTTATGGACAGACTCCATGAACACTGAAGCTTTCTTT. Translating gives CASRGGNFLWTDSMNTEAFF.

V gene TRBV28 combines with J gene TRBJ2-1; a possible D gene is TRBD1 (7 bases). V was shortened by 7 bases and J by 7 bases, with 20 bases between the two germline ends. This CDR3 is 15 amino acids long. CDR1 and CDR2 (germline): MDHEN, SYDVKM. The CDR3 sequence is CASNPTQGGTNEQFF. CDR3 coding DNA: TGTGCCAGCAATCCGACTCAGGGGGGAACGAATGAGCAGTTCTTC.

The chain joins TRBV6-6 to TRBJ1-5, with D possibly TRBD1 on 5 matching bases. The V and J ends lost 4 bases and 8 bases respectively, with 18 bases between them. The V gene's germline CDR1 is MNHNY and CDR2 SVGAGI (reference sequence). The CDR3 covers 15 residues. The CDR3, as DNA: TGTGCCAGCAGTTCCTCTGGCAGGGTAGGGGAGCCCCAGCATTTT. It specifies CASSSSGRVGEPQHF.

The V and J genes are TRBV9 and TRBJ2-5, with 7 bases matching TRBD2. This CDR3 has 15 residues. Trimming cost V 2 bases and J 4 bases; bases outside gene matches: 8. Per the germline V gene, CDR1 is SGDLS and CDR2 is YYNGEE. The CDR3 loop reads CASSVMGGPRETQYF. The CDR3 nucleotides read TGTGCCAGCAGCGTCATGGGAGGGCCGCGAGAGACCCAGTACTTC.

This clone was detected only once. V gene TRBV30 combines with J gene TRBJ2-1; 11 bases map to TRBD2. The CDR3 is 15 residues long. V lost 2 bases and J lost 4; bases outside the gene matches: 4. Germline values: CDR1 GTSNPN, CDR2 SVGIG (reference sequence). CDR3 sequence reads: CAWSSGLAAYNEQFF. Here the CDR3 DNA reads TGTGCCTGGAGTTCGGGACTAGCGGCTTACAATGAGCAGTTCTTC.

This clone has a handful of counts. The chain is built from TRBV2 and TRBJ2-5; 10 bases are shared with TRBD2. Germline CDR1 SNHLY, CDR2 FYNNEI. The CDR3 sequence is 21 residues long. Trimming at V came to 4 bases and at J to 5 bases, leaving 25 bases not matched to a gene. The CDR3 here is CASSGPTDTSLLAGRWETQYF. As DNA, the CDR3 is TGTGCCAGCAGTGGGCCAACCGACACTTCTTTACTAGCGGGGAGGTGGGAGACCCAGTACTTC.

Only a few counts were recorded for this clone. V and J are TRBV5-6 and TRBJ1-2; TRBD1 might be the D (6 bases). The length of the CDR3 is 14 residues. Germline assignment: CDR1 SGHDT and CDR2 YYEEEE. V was clipped by 3 bases and J by 7 bases, with 16 bases between them. The CDR3 loop reads CASSWTDSHLGYTF. DNA for the CDR3: TGTGCCAGCAGCTGGACGGACAGTCATCTTGGCTACACCTTC. The entire variable domain, with the rest obtained from reference TRBV5-6 and TRBJ1-2, is as follows: DAGVTQSPTHLIKTRGQQVTLRCSPKSGHDTVSWYQQALGQGPQFIFQYYEEEERQRGNFPDRFSGHQFPNYSSELNVNALLLGDSALYLCASSWTDSHLGYTFGSGTRLTVV.

The chain links TRBV13 to TRBJ2-5; 14 bases fit TRBD2. Germline V gene data show CDR1 as PRHDT and CDR2 as FYEKMQ (reference sequence). V trimming: 5 bases; J trimming: 5 bases; junction bases outside the gene matches: 7. This CDR3 spans 16 amino acids. The CDR3 coding sequence is TGTGCCAGCAGCCTGGGACTAGCGGGAGATTGGGAGACCCAGTACTTC. It specifies CASSLGLAGDWETQYF.

The chain links TRBV30 to TRBJ2-1, with 9 bases aligning to TRBD2. This CDR3 region has 14 residues. V was pared by 2 bases and J by 4 bases, with 3 bases of the junction left unmatched. Germline CDR1 and CDR2: GTSNPN and SVGIG (reference sequence). Here the CDR3 DNA reads TGTGCCTGGAGTAGCGGGAGGCTTTACAATGAGCAGTTCTTC. It encodes CAWSSGRLYNEQFF.

The V and J genes are TRBV5-4 and TRBJ1-1; 10 bases are shared with TRBD1. The V segment lost 4 bases and the J segment 4 bases; nucleotides outside the gene matches: 4. The CDR3 covers 14 residues. Germline CDR1 is SGHNT and CDR2 is YYREEE (reference sequence). The chain's CDR3 is CASSRRTGGTEAFF. The DNA for the CDR3 is TGTGCCAGCAGCCGCCGGACAGGGGGCACTGAAGCTTTCTTT.

The sample holds a few counts of this clone. The V and J genes are TRBV19 and TRBJ2-3, with 8 bases aligning to TRBD2. CDR1 LNHDA and CDR2 SQIVND come from the germline V gene (reference sequence). Trimming at V came to 11 bases and at J to 4 bases, leaving 23 bases not matched to a gene. The CDR3 loop spans 18 amino acids. The CDR3 nucleotides are TGTGCCGTCGGAGGGATCGTGGGGACTAGATCAGAGTCAGATACGCAGTATTTT. Translation gives CAVGGIVGTRSESDTQYF. Variable domain in full (rest from reference TRBV19 and TRBJ2-3): DGGITQSPKYLFRKEGQNVTLSCEQNLNHDAMYWYRQDPGQGLRLIYYSQIVNDFQKGDIAEGYSVSREKKESFPLTVTSAQKNPTAFYLCAVGGIVGTRSESDTQYFGPGTRLTVL.